One and the same sample provided the 20 T cell receptor beta chains below, sequenced in a study of T cell changes during pregnancy in multiple sclerosis. Generated by immunoSEQ multiplex PCR, the TCRdb table keeps only in-frame clones and is missing some. The sample holds some 60,000 clones; around 93% are singletons and the top ten take less than 3%. The sample here was peripheral blood, taken in the second trimester of pregnancy. All receptors come from a female donor in good health, enrolled as a control in a pregnancy study.

The chain is built from TRBV6-6 and TRBJ2-1; TRBD1 matches 7 bases. Per the germline V gene, CDR1 is MNHNY and CDR2 is SVGAGI (reference sequence). This CDR3 has 15 residues. Unmatched junction bases numbered 12, after V lost 6 bases and J lost 7 bases. CDR3 sequence (DNA): TGTGCCAGCAGACCTGACAGGGCAAGGCTTAATGAGCAGTTCTTC. Encoded protein: CASRPDRARLNEQFF.

The chain joins TRBV4-1 to TRBJ1-5; 7 bases are a match to TRBD1. Per the germline V gene, CDR1 is MGHRA and CDR2 is YSYEKL. This CDR3 is built from 18 residues. Trimming removed 0 bases from V and 0 bases from J; junction bases left unmatched: 8. The CDR3 spells CASSQERGTVYSNQPQHF. The CDR3 nucleotides are TGCGCCAGCAGCCAAGAGCGTGGGACAGTCTATAGCAATCAGCCCCAGCATTTT.

The gene calls are TRBV5-5 and TRBJ2-3; D unclear. V lost 1 base and J 1 base, leaving 10 bases between the germline ends. CDR1 is SGHKS and CDR2 is YYEKEE in the germline V gene (reference sequence). The CDR3 has 15 amino acids. The CDR3 DNA reads TGTGCCAGCAGCTTGTCAGGTTTGGGCACAGATACGCAGTATTTT. As protein: CASSLSGLGTDTQYF.

The J gene is TRBJ1-4, the V gene TRBV4-2; possibly TRBD1 for D (6 bases). The length of the CDR3 is 16 residues. Trimming pared 1 base from V and 8 bases from J, leaving 17 bases between. The germline V gene has CDR1 LGHNA and CDR2 YNFKEQ. The CDR3 bases are TGTGCCAGCAGCCAAGCCACGGGGGGGGCGAGGGAAAAACTGTTTTTT. Amino acids: CASSQATGGAREKLFF.

The chain has TRBV7-9 and TRBJ1-1, with TRBD1 matching 9 bases. The CDR3 extends over 17 amino acids. Trimming removed 5 bases from V and 10 bases from J; junction bases left unmatched: 20. The V gene's germline CDR1 is SEHNR and CDR2 FQNEAQ (reference sequence). The CDR3 nucleotides are TGTGCCAGCAGCCCCCCGGTGATCGGGACAGGGCTATTGATAGCTTTCTTT. This encodes CASSPPVIGTGLLIAFF.

This clone showed up just once. CDR3 loop: CASSASGGSETQYF. In nucleotides, the CDR3 is TGCGCCAGCAGTGCTAGCGGGGGCTCAGAGACCCAGTACTTC. This chain joins TRBV5-1 and TRBJ2-5; 10 nucleotides line up with TRBD2. There are 14 residues in the CDR3. CDR1 and CDR2 (germline): SGHRS, YFSETQ. The trim removed 5 bases at V and 4 bases at J, leaving 5 bases unmatched.

In its sample, this clone was seen once. The chain is built from TRBV18 and TRBJ1-1; possible D gene TRBD1, 6 bases. Germline lookup yields CDR1 KGHSH and CDR2 LQKENI. V lost 3 bases and J 0 bases, leaving 8 bases between the germline ends. The CDR3 is 14 amino acids. The CDR3 protein is CASSPGQMNTEAFF. The CDR3 coding sequence is TGTGCCAGCTCACCCGGACAGATGAACACTGAAGCTTTCTTT.

This chain joins TRBV2 and TRBJ2-7; no reliable D call. Germline CDR1 SNHLY, CDR2 FYNNEI. The CDR3 has 12 amino acids. V lost 7 bases, J lost 3 bases, and 10 bases lay in between. The CDR3 is CASNAYSYEQYF. CDR3 in DNA: TGTGCCAGCAATGCGTACAGCTACGAGCAGTACTTC.

The CDR3 protein is CASSFGGAVETQYF. Here the CDR3 DNA reads TGTGCCAGCAGTTTTGGCGGGGCAGTGGAGACCCAGTACTTC. The chain links TRBV28 to TRBJ2-5, with D possibly matching TRBD2 (6 bases). This CDR3 region has 14 residues. Trimming stripped 3 bases from V and 5 bases from J, with 13 bases between. CDR1 MDHEN and CDR2 SYDVKM come from the germline V gene. The full variable domain, completed using reference TRBV28 and TRBJ2-5, is DVKVTQSSRYLVKRTGEKVFLECVQDMDHENMFWYRQDPGLGLRLIYFSYDVKMKEKGDIPEGYSVSREKKERFSLILESASTNQTSMYLCASSFGGAVETQYFGPGTRLLVL.

The V and J genes are TRBV11-2 and TRBJ2-5; D may be TRBD2 (5 bases). Germline CDR1 reads SGHAT; CDR2 reads FQNNGV. The CDR3 has 14 amino acids. V was shortened by 0 bases and J by 7 bases, with 12 bases between the two germline ends. CDR3 amino acids: CASSLDLAAGTQYF. CDR3 in DNA: TGTGCCAGCAGCTTAGATTTGGCCGCGGGGACCCAGTACTTC. Full variable domain (outside the CDR3, taken from reference TRBV11-2 and TRBJ2-5): EAGVAQSPRYKIIEKRQSVAFWCNPISGHATLYWYQQILGQGPKLLIQFQNNGVVDDSQLPKDRFSAERLKGVDSTLKIQPAKLEDSAVYLCASSLDLAAGTQYFGPGTRLLVL.

The J gene is TRBJ2-7, the V gene TRBV15, with D possibly matching TRBD1 (6 bases). In germline, CDR1 is LNHNV, CDR2 YYDKDF (reference sequence). This CDR3 is built from 14 residues. Trimming shortened V by 5 bases and J by 3 bases, and 14 bases separated the two germline ends. CDR3 in amino acids: CATSLGRGIYEQYF. CDR3 in DNA: TGTGCCACCAGCTTGGGCAGGGGAATCTACGAGCAGTACTTC.

This clone was seen just once. V gene TRBV6-6 combines with J gene TRBJ2-5; D might be TRBD2 (5 bases). This CDR3 has 10 residues. V was clipped by 10 bases and J by 5 bases, with 8 bases between them. Germline CDR1 MNHNY, CDR2 SVGAGI (reference sequence). The CDR3 DNA follows: TGTGCCACCCGCGGGGAGACCCAGTACTTC. Translated, it gives CATRGETQYF.

The rearrangement joins TRBV2 to TRBJ1-2; weak D call: TRBD1 (6 bases). Germline CDR1 reads SNHLY; CDR2 reads FYNNEI. The length of the CDR3 is 13 residues. V lost 3 bases to trimming and J lost 5 bases, with 10 bases between them. The CDR3 reads CASSEEGGYGYTF. The CDR3 DNA reads as TGTGCCAGCAGTGAGGAGGGGGGGTATGGCTACACCTTC.

This chain's CDR3 is CASSPSWALAGNTIYF. The CDR3 DNA reads as TGTGCCAGCAGTCCCTCGTGGGCGTTGGCTGGAAACACCATATATTTT. The chain recombines TRBV28 with TRBJ1-3; unclear D gene. The CDR3 consists of 16 residues. The germline V and J ends were trimmed by 5 bases and 2 bases, with 16 bases remaining between them. Germline CDR1 and CDR2: MDHEN and SYDVKM.

This chain connects TRBV10-3 to TRBJ1-5; 7 bases align to TRBD1. The CDR3 runs 13 residues. Germline CDR1 ENHRY, CDR2 SYGVKD. The V gene end was trimmed by 10 bases and the J gene end by 6 bases; junction bases not matched to a gene: 9. This CDR3 is CASTQGQGQPQHF. DNA of the CDR3: TGTGCCAGCACACAGGGGCAGGGTCAGCCCCAGCATTTT.

The chain carries TRBV7-9 and TRBJ2-7; TRBD2 matches at 12 bases. Trimming at V came to 8 bases and at J to 7 bases, leaving 9 bases not matched to a gene. This CDR3 is built from 14 residues. The germline CDR1 and CDR2 sequences are SEHNR and FQNEAQ (reference sequence). DNA for the CDR3: TGTGCCAGCGAACGCCCCGGGACTAGCGGGGAGCAGTACTTC. Its translation is CASERPGTSGEQYF.

This chain connects TRBV5-4 to TRBJ1-3; 8 bases match TRBD1. CDR3 length: 15 amino acids. Looked up from germline, CDR1 is SGHNT and CDR2 is YYREEE (reference sequence). J lost 2 bases, V lost 2 bases, and 3 bases had no gene match. The CDR3 loop reads CASSFGTGPGNTIYF. The CDR3 region has the DNA TGTGCCAGCAGCTTCGGGACAGGTCCTGGAAACACCATATATTTT.

The chain recombines TRBV11-3 with TRBJ2-5; 10 bases line up with TRBD2. The V segment lost 4 bases and the J segment 4 bases; nucleotides outside the gene matches: 6. Germline V gene sequence: CDR1 SGHNT, CDR2 YENEEA. The CDR3 loop spans 15 amino acids. Here the CDR3 reads CASSSGLARRETQYF. CDR3 sequence (DNA): TGTGCCAGCAGCTCGGGACTAGCGCGGCGAGAGACCCAGTACTTC.

V and J are TRBV12-5 and TRBJ2-1, with 7 bases matching TRBD2. V trimming: 4 bases; J trimming: 10 bases; junction bases outside the gene matches: 13. Germline CDR1 reads LGHNT; CDR2 reads FRNRAP. The CDR3 length is 15 residues. The CDR3 loop reads CASGSPGGAAGEQFF. CDR3 nucleotides: TGTGCTAGTGGTTCCCCGGGGGGAGCTGCGGGGGAGCAGTTCTTC.

This chain connects TRBV29-1 to TRBJ2-3, with 12 bases identical to TRBD2. This CDR3 comprises 18 residues. V gave up 0 bases and J gave up 2 bases; unmatched junction bases: 9. Germline CDR1 and CDR2: SQVTM and ANQGSEA. The CDR3 here is CSVEELAGGAGITDTQYF. CDR3 bases: TGCAGCGTTGAAGAACTAGCGGGAGGTGCTGGGATCACAGATACGCAGTATTTT.